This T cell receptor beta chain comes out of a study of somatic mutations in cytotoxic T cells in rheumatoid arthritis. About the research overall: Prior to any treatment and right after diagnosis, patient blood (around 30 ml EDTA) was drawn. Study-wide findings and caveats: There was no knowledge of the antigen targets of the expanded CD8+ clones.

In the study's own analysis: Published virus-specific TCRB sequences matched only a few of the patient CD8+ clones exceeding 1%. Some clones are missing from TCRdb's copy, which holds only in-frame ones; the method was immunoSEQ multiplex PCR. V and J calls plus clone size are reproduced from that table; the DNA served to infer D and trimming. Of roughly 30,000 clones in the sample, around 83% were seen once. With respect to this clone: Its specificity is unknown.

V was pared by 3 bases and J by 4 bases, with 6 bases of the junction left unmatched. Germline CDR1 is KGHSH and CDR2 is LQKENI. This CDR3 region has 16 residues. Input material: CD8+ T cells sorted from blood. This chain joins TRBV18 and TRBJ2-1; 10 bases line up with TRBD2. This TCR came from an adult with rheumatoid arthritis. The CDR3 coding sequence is TGTGCCAGCTCACCCCGGACTAGCGGAAAGTACAATGAGCAGTTCTTC. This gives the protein CASSPRTSGKYNEQFF.